This is a list of T cell receptor beta chains from one sample in a study of cytomegalovirus exposure and HLA in healthy donors. Sequencing was performed with immunoSEQ multiplex PCR; in TCRdb, only in-frame clones are kept and a portion is missing. There are 150,000 to 200,000 clones in the sample; approximately 82% occur only once, and roughly 2% lies in the top ten. Source material: PBMCs. These receptors were collected from a woman aged 18-29 years in good health and CMV-seropositive. Each CDR3 is given with its conserved first and last residue.

TRBV4-2	TRBJ2-3	CASSPRTGTDTQYF
TRBV30	TRBJ2-2	CAWSGETESTGELFF
TRBV25-1	TRBJ2-2	CASSDDQTGFGELFF
TRBV6-5	TRBJ1-2	CASSKDFYGYTF
TRBV19	TRBJ2-6	CASSMQYGGGRSSGANVLTF
TRBV6-1	TRBJ1-6	CASSLGDRNNSPLHF
TRBV7-2	TRBJ2-5	CASSLAQGGRETQYF
TRBV5-1	TRBJ1-2	CASSAPEVTNGYTF
TRBV6-1	TRBJ1-5	CASSAMGGTSNQPQHF
TRBV11-2	TRBJ2-7	CASSQDRGGAQYF
TRBV5-1	TRBJ2-3	CASTPLAGGSTDTQYF
TRBV5-1	TRBJ1-1	CASSSTGGRAFF
TRBV6-5	TRBJ1-4	CASSYGAGRRNEKLFF
TRBV19	TRBJ2-1	CASSTTGYNEQFF
TRBV30	TRBJ2-2	CAWSRLARDKGELFF
TRBV6-6	TRBJ1-2	CASRPTWTGRSGYTF
TRBV29-1	TRBJ1-5	CSVQGPQPQHF
TRBV5-1	TRBJ1-1	CASSSGIEAFF
TRBV2	TRBJ1-1	CASSGSQGLPEAFF
TRBV7-7	TRBJ2-7	CASSRLGGDNEQYF
TRBV11-3	TRBJ2-1	CASSLVAGGPNEQFF
TRBV11-2	TRBJ1-4	CAIGGTTNEKLFF
TRBV5-6	TRBJ2-1	CASSMGLAGAYEQFF
TRBV28	TRBJ1-2	CASSQQGVGYTF
TRBV2	TRBJ2-2	CASGKLAGAANTGELFF
TRBV19	TRBJ2-3	CASSIVGGPTDTQYF
TRBV15	TRBJ2-5	CATSRTTGGETQYF
TRBV28	TRBJ1-2	CASGSPGGVGYGYTF
TRBV23-1	TRBJ1-4	CASLYGATNEKLFF
TRBV28	TRBJ1-4	CASGLRAGGKLFF
TRBV7-9	TRBJ1-2	CASSLAVGGLDGYTF
TRBV29-1	TRBJ1-1	CSGNRWNTEAFF
TRBV5-4	TRBJ2-7	CASSLGTGGDEQYF